This TCR beta chain was profiled in a study of CD8 T cells in ankylosing spondylitis. Germline V gene lookup returns CDR1 DFQATT and CDR2 SNEGSKA (reference sequence). Losses at the gene ends were 0 bases for V and 3 bases for J; bases not matched to a gene: 5. This CDR3 is built from 15 residues. TCRdb redid the calling of the 5' RACE reads with MiXCR, one entry per CDR3 protein. The profile shows fewer than 500,000 distinct CDR3 sequences, roughly a quarter of them singletons. Comment on this clonotype: The target antigen is unknown.

General study results and limits: Earlier work had already found some motif variants in reactive arthritis synovial fluid and blood. Several highly homologous variants formed a TCR beta motif that appeared characteristic of ankylosing spondylitis blood.

This chain joins TRBV20-1 and TRBJ2-1; TRBD2 agrees at 7 bases. Material for sequencing was blood, either unsorted or a sorted T cell fraction (not recorded which). The source is a male donor with ankylosing spondylitis. CDR3: CSARDRGSNYNEQFF. DNA of the CDR3: TGCAGTGCTAGAGATCGCGGGAGTAACTACAATGAGCAGTTCTTC.